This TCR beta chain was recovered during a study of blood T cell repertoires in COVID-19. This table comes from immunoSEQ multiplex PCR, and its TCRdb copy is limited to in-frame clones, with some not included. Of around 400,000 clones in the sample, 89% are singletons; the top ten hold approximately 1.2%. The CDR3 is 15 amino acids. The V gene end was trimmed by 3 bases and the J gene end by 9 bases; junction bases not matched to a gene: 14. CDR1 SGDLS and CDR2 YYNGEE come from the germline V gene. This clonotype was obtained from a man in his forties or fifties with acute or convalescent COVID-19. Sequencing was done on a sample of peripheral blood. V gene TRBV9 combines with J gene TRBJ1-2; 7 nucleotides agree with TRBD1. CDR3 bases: TGTGCCAGCAGCGCCCGGGACAGAGCCACTGGGAGCTACACCTTC. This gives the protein CASSARDRATGSYTF.